These T cell receptor beta chains were read from a single sample in a study of long-term antiretroviral therapy in people with HIV. Here immunoSEQ multiplex PCR was the method, and the copy in TCRdb shows in-frame clones only, minus some. The data contain tens of thousands of clones, around four fifths of them singletons. Sequences were derived from unsorted PBMCs, sampled 0.3 years after starting antiretroviral therapy. The receptor set was obtained from a man aged 18 to 30 with HIV. CDR3s include the opening cysteine and the closing phenylalanine or tryptophan. A D gene is named only where the DNA matches it firmly. Not all rows give a size; the values are once, few, many and, for expanded clones, a class.

TRBV7-2	TRBJ1-3	.	.	CASSFALSGNTIYF	TGTGCCAGCAGCTTCGCCCTCTCTGGAAACACCATATATTTT
TRBV10-2	TRBJ2-7	.	.	CASSEGYEQYF	TGCGCCAGCAGTGAGGGCTACGAGCAGTACTTC
TRBV11-2	TRBJ2-5	.	.	CASSLEAGLGTQYF	TGTGCCAGCAGCTTAGAGGCCGGGTTAGGGACCCAGTACTTC
TRBV30	TRBJ2-7	.	.	CASARGGSRDEQYF	TGTGCCTCAGCGAGGGGGGGCTCAAGGGACGAGCAGTACTTC
TRBV29-1	TRBJ1-2	.	TRBD1	CSVPGQGLGYTF	TGCAGCGTTCCGGGACAGGGGTTAGGCTACACCTTC
TRBV9	TRBJ2-5	.	.	CASSATHWETQYF	TGTGCCAGCAGCGCGACCCACTGGGAGACCCAGTACTTC
TRBV7-8	TRBJ1-2	.	TRBD1	CASSLVYRGLERGGYTF	TGTGCCAGCAGCTTAGTATACAGGGGGTTAGAGAGGGGTGGCTACACCTTC
TRBV9	TRBJ2-2	.	.	CASSVGGARPTTGELFF	TGTGCCAGCAGCGTAGGGGGGGCGCGGCCAACGACCGGGGAGCTGTTTTTT
TRBV6-5	TRBJ2-7	.	.	CASFGTAGYEQYF	TGTGCCAGCTTCGGGACTGCCGGCTACGAGCAGTACTTC
TRBV5-4	TRBJ1-2	.	.	CASSSAGGMGYGYTF	TGTGCCAGCAGCTCGGCGGGGGGAATGGGCTATGGCTACACCTTC
TRBV30	TRBJ2-2	once	.	CAWNPDTGELFF	TGTGCCTGGAACCCAGACACCGGGGAGCTGTTTTTT
TRBV30	TRBJ1-4	.	TRBD1	CACQGVREKLFF	TGTGCCTGCCAGGGGGTTCGTGAAAAACTGTTTTTT
TRBV10-3	TRBJ1-5	.	TRBD1	CAIGQGRQNQPQHF	TGTGCCATCGGACAGGGGAGGCAAAATCAGCCCCAGCATTTT
TRBV28	TRBJ1-2	once	.	CASSSGSPDILGYTF	TGTGCCAGCAGCTCGGGGAGCCCGGATATTCTAGGCTACACCTTC
TRBV28	TRBJ1-1	once	TRBD1	CASSPGTGGSNTEAFF	TGTGCCAGCAGTCCTGGGACAGGGGGGTCCAACACTGAAGCTTTCTTT
TRBV4-1	TRBJ1-2	few	TRBD1	CASSQGQANYGYTF	TGCGCCAGCAGCCAGGGACAGGCGAACTATGGCTACACCTTC
TRBV7-2	TRBJ2-3	.	TRBD2	CASSLGAGGSPSTDTQYF	TGTGCCAGCAGCTTAGGGGCGGGAGGATCCCCTAGCACAGATACGCAGTATTTT
TRBV6-5	TRBJ1-6	.	.	CASRSTGQNSPLHF	TGTGCCAGCAGATCCACTGGGCAAAATTCACCCCTCCACTTT
TRBV27	TRBJ2-7	.	.	CASSLSSGYEQYF	TGTGCCAGCAGTTTATCCTCTGGATACGAGCAGTACTTC
TRBV6-6	TRBJ1-2	.	.	CASSKDGSHGYTF	TGTGCCAGCAGCAAGGACGGCAGCCATGGCTACACCTTC
TRBV18	TRBJ1-2	.	TRBD1	CASSPTGGPSYGYTF	TGTGCCAGCTCACCTACAGGGGGCCCCTCCTATGGCTACACCTTC
TRBV5-1	TRBJ2-3	.	TRBD1	CASSHGQGGTDTQYF	TGCGCCAGCAGCCACGGACAGGGAGGCACAGATACGCAGTATTTT
TRBV27	TRBJ2-7	once	TRBD1	CASSNQGALYEQYF	TGTGCCAGCAGTAACCAGGGGGCTCTCTACGAGCAGTACTTC
TRBV28	TRBJ1-4	once	TRBD1	CASRRAEGAVREKLFF	TGTGCCAGCAGACGAGCGGAGGGGGCGGTGCGTGAAAAACTGTTTTTT
TRBV29-1	TRBJ2-7	.	.	CSVESGWGGGLYEQYF	TGCAGCGTTGAAAGTGGGTGGGGAGGAGGCCTCTACGAGCAGTACTTC
TRBV6-4	TRBJ1-6	.	.	CASSDSPGNSPLHF	TGTGCCAGCAGTGACTCGCCGGGGAATTCACCCCTCCACTTT
TRBV7-2	TRBJ2-1	.	.	CASSFEAANEQFF	TGTGCCAGCAGCTTCGAAGCGGCCAATGAGCAGTTCTTC
TRBV10-3	TRBJ1-5	.	.	CAISENNQPQHF	TGTGCCATCAGTGAGAACAATCAGCCCCAGCATTTT
TRBV25-1	TRBJ1-5	.	TRBD1	CASSDHSGTGVGQPQHF	TGTGCCAGCAGTGACCACTCGGGGACAGGGGTAGGTCAGCCCCAGCATTTT
TRBV4-3	TRBJ1-4	medium-sized	.	CASSSSSGFLNEKLFF	TGCGCCAGCAGCTCATCATCAGGTTTCCTTAATGAAAAACTGTTTTTT
TRBV4-2	TRBJ2-1	.	.	CASSQDHGSSYNEQFF	TGTGCCAGCAGCCAAGATCACGGGAGCTCCTACAATGAGCAGTTCTTC
TRBV27	TRBJ1-5	few	.	CASSPQGWSNQPQHF	TGTGCCAGCAGTCCACAGGGCTGGAGCAATCAGCCCCAGCATTTT
TRBV4-1	TRBJ2-7	few	.	CASSLRQDSYEQYF	TGCGCCAGCAGCCTCCGACAGGACTCCTACGAGCAGTACTTC
TRBV25-1	TRBJ2-7	.	.	CASSERGYGQGHEQYF	TGTGCCAGCAGTGAAAGAGGGTACGGACAAGGCCACGAGCAGTACTTC
TRBV7-9	TRBJ2-7	few	.	CASSLRDAAMGDEQYF	TGTGCCAGCAGCTTGAGAGACGCAGCCATGGGGGACGAGCAGTACTTC
TRBV2	TRBJ2-1	.	TRBD1	CASKWDSFNEQFF	TGTGCCAGCAAGTGGGACAGCTTCAATGAGCAGTTCTTC
TRBV6-5	TRBJ2-2	.	.	CASSYGPSRTGELFF	TGTGCCAGCAGTTATGGGCCATCCAGAACCGGGGAGCTGTTTTTT
TRBV19	TRBJ2-7	.	TRBD2	CASSTGLAGGYEQYF	TGTGCCAGTAGTACGGGACTAGCGGGAGGCTACGAGCAGTACTTC
TRBV4-1	TRBJ2-3	.	.	CASSQGIDTQYF	TGCGCCAGCAGCCAAGGCATAGATACGCAGTATTTT
TRBV5-4	TRBJ1-1	.	.	CASSSLGGQTEAFF	TGTGCCAGCAGCTCACTTGGGGGGCAGACTGAAGCTTTCTTT
TRBV6-6	TRBJ2-7	.	TRBD2	CASSKTSGSYEQYF	TGTGCCAGCAGTAAGACTAGCGGGTCCTACGAGCAGTACTTC
TRBV14	TRBJ2-7	once	TRBD1	CASSQEGQPSYEQYF	TGTGCCAGCAGCCAAGAGGGACAGCCCTCCTACGAGCAGTACTTC
TRBV19	TRBJ1-2	.	TRBD1	CASSPRDRGYRGYTF	TGTGCCAGTAGTCCCCGGGACAGGGGTTATCGTGGCTACACCTTC
TRBV6-6	TRBJ2-7	few	.	CASSYPGRDGEQYF	TGTGCCAGCAGTTACCCTGGCCGGGACGGAGAGCAGTACTTC
TRBV28	TRBJ1-5	.	.	CASSLVGAGQPQHF	TGTGCCAGCAGTTTGGTAGGGGCCGGGCAGCCCCAGCATTTT
TRBV7-7	TRBJ2-1	.	.	CASSLGPRVNEQFF	TGTGCTAGCAGCCTGGGACCGAGGGTCAATGAGCAGTTCTTC
TRBV6-1	TRBJ2-1	.	.	CASSVLTDNEQFF	TGTGCCAGCAGTGTTCTGACAGACAATGAGCAGTTCTTC
TRBV5-1	TRBJ2-7	few	.	CASSPRSADYEQYF	TGCGCCAGCAGCCCCCGGTCGGCAGACTACGAGCAGTACTTC
TRBV27	TRBJ1-2	.	.	CASSSLSARSYGYTF	TGTGCCAGCAGTTCCCTCTCGGCCAGGAGCTATGGCTACACCTTC
TRBV9	TRBJ1-2	.	.	CASSVLKLGREGYTF	TGTGCCAGCAGCGTACTCAAATTGGGGAGGGAGGGCTACACCTTC
TRBV10-3	TRBJ2-2	few	.	CAIRVPNTGELFF	TGTGCCATCAGGGTCCCCAACACCGGGGAGCTGTTTTTT
TRBV14	TRBJ2-7	few	.	CASSQSGYEQYF	TGTGCCAGCAGCCAATCGGGTTACGAGCAGTACTTC